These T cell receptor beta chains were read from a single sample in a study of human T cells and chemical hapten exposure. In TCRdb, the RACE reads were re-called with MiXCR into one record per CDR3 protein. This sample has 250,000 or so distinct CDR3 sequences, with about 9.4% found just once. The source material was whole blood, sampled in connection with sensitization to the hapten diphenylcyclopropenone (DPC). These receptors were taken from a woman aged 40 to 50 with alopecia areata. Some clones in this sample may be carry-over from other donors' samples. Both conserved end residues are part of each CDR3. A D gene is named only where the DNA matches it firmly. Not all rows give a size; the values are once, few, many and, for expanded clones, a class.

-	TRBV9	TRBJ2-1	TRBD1	TGTGCCAGCAGCGTGGGACGAAACAGGGGGTCTATGGACAATGAGCAGTTCTTC	CASSVGRNRGSMDNEQFF
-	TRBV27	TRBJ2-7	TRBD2	TGTGCCAGCGGGAAAAGGGGGACTAGCGGGAGTGCTGCCTACGAGCAGTACTTC	CASGKRGTSGSAAYEQYF
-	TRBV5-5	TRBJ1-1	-	TGTGCCAGCAGCTCGATCCAGGGGAACACTGAAGCTTTCTTT	CASSSIQGNTEAFF
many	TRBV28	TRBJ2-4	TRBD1	TGTGCCAGCAGTCCTTGGACAGGGCTAGCCAAAAACATTCAGTACTTC	CASSPWTGLAKNIQYF
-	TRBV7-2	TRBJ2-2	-	TGTGCCAGCAGCTTAGACCAACCCCTCACCGGGGAGCTGTTTTTT	CASSLDQPLTGELFF
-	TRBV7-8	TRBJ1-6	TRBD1	TGTGCCAGCAGCTTCCTGACAGGGGACGCGGGGAATTCACCCCTCCACTTT	CASSFLTGDAGNSPLHF
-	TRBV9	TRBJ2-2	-	TGTGCCAGCAGCGTAGAGAACAGGGTTACCGGGGAGCTGTTTTTT	CASSVENRVTGELFF
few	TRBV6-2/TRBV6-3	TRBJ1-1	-	TGTGCCAGCAGTGCCGCAGGGGCCCCGAACACTGAAGCTTTCTTT	CASSAAGAPNTEAFF
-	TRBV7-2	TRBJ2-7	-	TGTGCCAGCGCCGAAGCCTGGGCCTCGGGTGAGCAGTACTTC	CASAEAWASGEQYF
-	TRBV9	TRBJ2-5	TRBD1	TGTGCCAGCAGCGTAGAAGGCAGGGGGAGTCAAGAGACCCAGTACTTC	CASSVEGRGSQETQYF
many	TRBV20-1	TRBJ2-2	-	TGCAGTGCTAGAGCCGCCGGGGAGCTGTTTTTT	CSARAAGELFF
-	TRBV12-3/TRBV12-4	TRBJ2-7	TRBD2	TGTGCCAGCAGTTTTATGGGGACTAGCGGGAGGGACGAGCAGTACTTC	CASSFMGTSGRDEQYF
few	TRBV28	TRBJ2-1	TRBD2	TGTGCCAGCAGTTTTGCACTAGCGAACAATGAGCAGTTCTTC	CASSFALANNEQFF
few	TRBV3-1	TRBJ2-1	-	TGTGCCAGCAGCCAAGGTCTTTTACAGGAGGAGCAGTTCTTC	CASSQGLLQEEQFF
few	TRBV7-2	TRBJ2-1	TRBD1	TGTGCCAGCAGCTCCCCCGGGACAGGGTACAATGAGCAGTTCTTC	CASSSPGTGYNEQFF
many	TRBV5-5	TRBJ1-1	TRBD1	TGTGCCAGCAGCTCCCAGACAGGGGCCACTGAAGCTTTCTTT	CASSSQTGATEAFF
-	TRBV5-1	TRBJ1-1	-	TGCGCCAGCAGCGGGCCCGGGACAAAGGACACTGAAGCTTTCTTT	CASSGPGTKDTEAFF
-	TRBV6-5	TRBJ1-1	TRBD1	TGTGCCAGCAGTTTCGGACAGGGGGTGACTGAAGCTTTCTTT	CASSFGQGVTEAFF
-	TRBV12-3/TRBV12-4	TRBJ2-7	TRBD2	TGTGCCAGCACTACTAGCGGACCCTACGAGCAGTACTTC	CASTTSGPYEQYF
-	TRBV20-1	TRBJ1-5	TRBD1	TGCAGTGCTAGTACGGACAGGGAGTATCAGCCCCAGCATTTT	CSASTDREYQPQHF
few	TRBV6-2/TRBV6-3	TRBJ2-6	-	TGTGCCAGCAGTTATATCGGGACCCCTGGGGCCAACGTCCTGACTTTC	CASSYIGTPGANVLTF
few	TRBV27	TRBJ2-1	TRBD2	TGTGCCAGCAGTTCCCACACTAGCGGGAGTGTGGATGAGCAGTTCTTC	CASSSHTSGSVDEQFF
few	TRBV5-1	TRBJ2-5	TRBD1	TGCGCCAGCAGCCCCGGACAGGGTGGAGAGACCCAGTACTTC	CASSPGQGGETQYF
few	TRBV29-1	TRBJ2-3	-	TGCAGCGTTGTTGGGACCGGGGGAGGTACGCAGTATTTT	CSVVGTGGGTQYF
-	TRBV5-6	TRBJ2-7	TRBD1	TGTGCCAGCAGCTGGGACAGCGAGCAGTACTTC	CASSWDSEQYF
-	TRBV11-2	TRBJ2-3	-	TGTGCCAGCAGCTTAACAATAGCGGTTATCACAGATACGCAGTATTTT	CASSLTIAVITDTQYF
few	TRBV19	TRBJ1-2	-	TGTGCCAGTAGTTCTACGGGTAAAGACTATGGCTACACCTTC	CASSSTGKDYGYTF
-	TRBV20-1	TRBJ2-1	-	TGCAGTGCTGGCCCCTACCAGTTCTTC	CSAGPYQFF
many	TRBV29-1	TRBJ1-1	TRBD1	TGCAGCGCTCAGGGACAGATGTTGAACACTGAAGCTTTCTTT	CSAQGQMLNTEAFF
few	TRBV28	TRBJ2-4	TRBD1	TGTGCCAGCAGTTCCCTGACAGGGGCCCATCCAAGGGCTCAGTACTTC	CASSSLTGAHPRAQYF
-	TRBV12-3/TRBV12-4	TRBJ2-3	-	TGTGCCAGCAGTTTCCGGGAGTCCCGCACAGATACGCAGTATTTT	CASSFRESRTDTQYF
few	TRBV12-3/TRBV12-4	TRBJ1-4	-	TGTGCCAGCAGTTCTAGGGGCCCAAAACTGTTTTTT	CASSSRGPKLFF
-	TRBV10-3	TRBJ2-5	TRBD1	TGTGCCATCAGTGTTACCGGGACAGGGTCCGGGACCCAGTACTTC	CAISVTGTGSGTQYF
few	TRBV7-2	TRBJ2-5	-	TGTGCCAGCAGCCCCGGACGGGTCCAAGAGACCCAGTACTTC	CASSPGRVQETQYF
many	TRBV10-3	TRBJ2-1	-	TGTGCCATCAGCCCAGGGGAGAGCTCCTACAATGAGCAGTTCTTC	CAISPGESSYNEQFF
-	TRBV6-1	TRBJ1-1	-	TGTGCCAGCAGAGGTTTCGACACTGAAGCTTTCTTT	CASRGFDTEAFF
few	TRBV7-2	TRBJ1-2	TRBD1	TGTGCCAGCAGCTTAGGGACAGGGTTTCACTATGGCTACACCTTC	CASSLGTGFHYGYTF
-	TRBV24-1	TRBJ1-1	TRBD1	TGTGCCACCCAGGGGGGGCAGGAGTACACTGAAGCTTTCTTT	CATQGGQEYTEAFF
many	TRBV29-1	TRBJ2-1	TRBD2	TGCAGCGTCCGAGGACTAGCCCCCAATGAGCAGTTCTTC	CSVRGLAPNEQFF
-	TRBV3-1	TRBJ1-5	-	TGTGCCAGCAGCCTCAGGGGTTTTGAGCCCCAGCATTTT	CASSLRGFEPQHF
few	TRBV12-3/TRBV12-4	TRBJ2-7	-	TGTGCCAGCAGCTACTATGAGCGGATTAGCTCCTACGAGCAGTACTTC	CASSYYERISSYEQYF
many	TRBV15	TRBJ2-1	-	TGTGCCACCAGCAGAGACGAGGGAGTAAGAGTCAATGAGCAGTTCTTC	CATSRDEGVRVNEQFF
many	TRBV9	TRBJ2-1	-	TGTGCCAGCAGCGTAGAGGATCTAGCCGATCTTTCCTACAATGAGCAGTTCTTC	CASSVEDLADLSYNEQFF
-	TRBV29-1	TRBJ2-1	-	TGCAGCGTTGCCTCCCGCTCCTACGAGCAGTTCTTC	CSVASRSYEQFF
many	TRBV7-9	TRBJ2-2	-	TGTGCCAGCAGCCCACAGGGTCCCGGGGAGCTGTTTTTT	CASSPQGPGELFF
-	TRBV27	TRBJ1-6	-	TGTGCCAGCAGTACACGACAGGCGGCACCCCTCCACTTT	CASSTRQAAPLHF
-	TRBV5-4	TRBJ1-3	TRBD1	TGTGCCAGCAGCTTGGCCCCGGGACAGGGAGGAAACACCATATATTTT	CASSLAPGQGGNTIYF
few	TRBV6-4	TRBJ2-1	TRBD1	TGTGCCAGCAGTGACTCTGGGACAGGGGAAGATGAGCAGTTCTTC	CASSDSGTGEDEQFF
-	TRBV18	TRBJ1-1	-	TGTGCCAGTCTACGGTCCAGGGGCATGAACACTGAAGCTTTCTTT	CASLRSRGMNTEAFF
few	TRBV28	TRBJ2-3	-	TGTGCCAGCAGTGTCAAAGCAGATACGCAGTATTTT	CASSVKADTQYF
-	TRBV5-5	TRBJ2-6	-	TGTGCCAGCAGCTTGTTGGTGACAGCTAAGATCTCTGGGGCCAACGTCCTGACTTTC	CASSLLVTAKISGANVLTF
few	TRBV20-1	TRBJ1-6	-	TGCAGTTCGGGGGGGTATGGTTCACCCCTCCACTTT	CSSGGYGSPLHF
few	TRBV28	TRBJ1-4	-	TGTGCCAGCACCCCTAAGGGTGTGGAAAAACTGTTTTTT	CASTPKGVEKLFF
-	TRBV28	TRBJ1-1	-	TGTGCCAGCAGTTTAGGTCAGGGAAGGCGAACTGAAGCTTTCTTT	CASSLGQGRRTEAFF
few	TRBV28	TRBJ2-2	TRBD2	TGTGCCAGCAGTGCCGAACGGAGGGAGGGTGTGGAGCTGTTTTTT	CASSAERREGVELFF
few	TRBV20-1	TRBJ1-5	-	TGCAGTGCTAGTATAGTCACAGGCAATCAGCCCCAGCATTTT	CSASIVTGNQPQHF